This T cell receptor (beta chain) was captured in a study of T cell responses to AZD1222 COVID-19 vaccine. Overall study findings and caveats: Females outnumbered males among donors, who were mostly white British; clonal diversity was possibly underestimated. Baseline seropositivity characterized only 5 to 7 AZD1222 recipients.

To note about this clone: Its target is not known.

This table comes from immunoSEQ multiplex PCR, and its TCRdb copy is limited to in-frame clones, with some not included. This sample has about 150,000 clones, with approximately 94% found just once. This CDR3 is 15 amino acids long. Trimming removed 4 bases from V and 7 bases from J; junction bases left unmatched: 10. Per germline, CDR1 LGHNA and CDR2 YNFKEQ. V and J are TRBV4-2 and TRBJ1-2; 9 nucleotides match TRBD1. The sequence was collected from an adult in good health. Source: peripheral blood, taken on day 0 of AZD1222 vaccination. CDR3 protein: CASSPGRQGVLGYTF. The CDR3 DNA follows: TGTGCCAGCAGCCCTGGGAGACAGGGGGTTCTTGGCTACACCTTC.